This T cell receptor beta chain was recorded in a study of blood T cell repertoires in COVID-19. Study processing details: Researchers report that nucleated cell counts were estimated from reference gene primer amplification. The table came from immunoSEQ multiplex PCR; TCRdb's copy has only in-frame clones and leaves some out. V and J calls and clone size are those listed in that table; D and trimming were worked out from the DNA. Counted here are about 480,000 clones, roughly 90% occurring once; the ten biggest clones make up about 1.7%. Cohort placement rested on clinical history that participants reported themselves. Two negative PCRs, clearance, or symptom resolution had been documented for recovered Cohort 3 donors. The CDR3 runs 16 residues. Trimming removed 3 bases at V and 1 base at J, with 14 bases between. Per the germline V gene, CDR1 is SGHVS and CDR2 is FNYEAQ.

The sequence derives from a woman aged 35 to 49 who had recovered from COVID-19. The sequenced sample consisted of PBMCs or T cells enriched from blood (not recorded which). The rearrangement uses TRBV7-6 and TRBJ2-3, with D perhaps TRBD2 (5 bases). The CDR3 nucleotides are TGTGCCAGCAGCTTGGGCGGCACGCGGGGCACAGATACGCAGTATTTT. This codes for CASSLGGTRGTDTQYF. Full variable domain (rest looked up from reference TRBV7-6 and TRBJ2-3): GAGVSQSPRYKVTKRGQDVALRCDPISGHVSLYWYRQALGQGPEFLTYFNYEAQQDKSGLPNDRFSAERPEGSISTLTIQRTEQRDSAMYRCASSLGGTRGTDTQYFGPGTRLTVL.